These 29 T cell receptor beta chains share one sample of origin, sequenced in a study of CD8+CD57+ T cells in acquired aplastic anemia. TCR beta VDJ and CDR3 profiling used genomic DNA as template. TCRdb processed the reads anew with MiXCR; each CDR3 protein has one entry. The sample contains approximately 470,000 distinct CDR3 sequences, about a third of which appear only once. The sequenced patients had an expansion of CD8+CD57+ cells seen by flow cytometry. The sample was sorted CD4+, CD8+, or CD8+CD57+ T cells (not recorded which) from PBMCs. These receptors came from a human donor with aplastic anemia.

CDR3 nucleotides: TGTGCCACCGGGGCCGAGGATTCACCCCTCCACTTT. Amino acids: CATGAEDSPLHF. The rearrangement joins TRBV7-9 to TRBJ1-6; possibly TRBD1 for D (5 bases). The germline CDR1 and CDR2 sequences are SEHNR and FQNEAQ (reference sequence). The CDR3 is 12 amino acids. The germline V and J ends were trimmed by 10 bases and 8 bases, with 12 bases remaining between them.

The chain employs TRBV30 and TRBJ2-7; TRBD2 agrees at 11 bases. Germline trimming cut 1 base from V and 11 bases from J; bases unmatched to any gene: 7. This CDR3 comprises 13 residues. Looked up from germline, CDR1 is GTSNPN and CDR2 is SVGIG (reference sequence). DNA of the CDR3: TGTGCCTGGAGTGCCTTAGCGGGAGGGCCGAAGTACTTC. Translating it yields CAWSALAGGPKYF.

This sequence joins TRBV12-3 or TRBV12-4 and TRBJ1-4; D unclear. This CDR3 is built from 13 residues. The germline V and J ends were trimmed by 4 bases and 5 bases, with 8 bases remaining between them. DNA for the CDR3: TGTGCCAGCAGTTCTTTGATGAATGAAAAACTGTTTTTT. Translating it yields CASSSLMNEKLFF.

This clonotype was counted only a few times. The V call is TRBV7-2, the J call TRBJ2-1, with a weak D call TRBD2 (6 bases). Trimming took off 2 bases at V and 2 bases at J, with 10 bases between the two ends. CDR3 length equals 15 residues. Per the germline V gene, CDR1 is SGHTA and CDR2 is FQGNSA. The CDR3 DNA follows: TGTGCCAGCAGCTTACTCGGGGGTCCCTACAATGAGCAGTTCTTC. Translation gives CASSLLGGPYNEQFF. Complete variable domain (other parts from reference TRBV7-2 and TRBJ2-1): GAGVSQSPSNKVTEKGKDVELRCDPISGHTALYWYRQSLGQGLEFLIYFQGNSAPDKSGLPSDRFSAERTGGSVSTLTIQRTQQEDSAVYLCASSLLGGPYNEQFFGPGTRLTVL.

This clonotype was seen many times. The chain has TRBV10-3 and TRBJ1-1, with D unclear. This CDR3 has 14 amino acids. Deletions cut 10 bases from V and 1 base from J, with 16 bases between. Per germline, CDR1 ENHRY and CDR2 SYGVKD. The CDR3: CASIPMSANTEAFF. CDR3 in DNA: TGTGCCAGCATCCCAATGTCCGCGAACACTGAAGCTTTCTTT.

A note on this clonotype: A much larger clone is a single base away; this may be a read error. The rearrangement links TRBV19 to TRBJ1-3; TRBD1 might be the D (5 bases). Per the germline V gene, CDR1 is LNHDA and CDR2 is SQIVND (reference sequence). This CDR3 contains 15 residues. V gave up 11 bases and J gave up 0 bases, with 17 bases separating them. The DNA of the CDR3 is TGTGCCGTAGGTGTTAGCGGACACTCTGGAAACACCATATATTTT. Its protein is CAVGVSGHSGNTIYF.

The chain uses TRBV2 and TRBJ2-7, with D possibly TRBD1 on 5 matching bases. Trimming removed 6 bases at V and 5 bases at J, with 17 bases between. The CDR3 loop spans 14 amino acids. The germline CDR1 and CDR2 sequences are SNHLY and FYNNEI. CDR3 region: CASRDGQGMDEQYF. In DNA form, the CDR3 reads TGTGCCAGCAGGGACGGGCAGGGCATGGACGAGCAGTACTTC.

Comments on this clonotype: With a much larger clone just one base away, this may be a read error. The chain recombines TRBV5-6 with TRBJ1-6; weak D call: TRBD1 (5 bases). CDR3 length: 13 amino acids. Germline loops: CDR1 SGHDT, CDR2 YYEEEE. V was trimmed by 4 bases and J by 13 bases, leaving 15 bases between them. CDR3: CASSAWDGEPLHF. The DNA for the CDR3 is TGTGCCAGCAGCGCCTGGGACGGCGAGCCCCTCCACTTT.

The chain links TRBV20-1 to TRBJ2-1; 10 bases fit TRBD2. Germline V CDR1 and CDR2: DFQATT, SNEGSKA (reference sequence). With V trimmed by 2 bases and J by 6 bases, 1 base remained unmatched. This CDR3 spans 13 amino acids. The CDR3 DNA sequence: TGCAGTGCTAGAATAGCGGGGGGCAATGAGCAGTTCTTC. Translating gives CSARIAGGNEQFF.

The chain recombines TRBV6-1 with TRBJ1-3; 7 nucleotides match TRBD1. J gave up 4 bases and V 6 bases, and 3 bases lay outside the gene matches. This CDR3 spans 13 amino acids. Germline V CDR1 and CDR2: MNHNS, SASEGT. CDR3 sequence (DNA): TGTGCCAGCAGCTGGACAGGAGGAAACACCATATATTTT. Amino acid sequence: CASSWTGGNTIYF.

This clonotype has only a few counts. The CDR3 here is CASSSFTDRDNEQFF. The CDR3, as DNA: TGTGCCAGCAGTTCCTTTACCGACAGAGACAATGAGCAGTTCTTC. The rearrangement joins TRBV11-2 to TRBJ2-1; possibly TRBD1 for D (5 bases). Between the trimmed V and J ends, which lost 6 bases and 5 bases, there was a span of 17 bases. The CDR3 totals 15 residues. CDR1 SGHAT and CDR2 FQNNGV come from the germline V gene.

This clonotype was observed many times. This chain joins TRBV25-1 and TRBJ2-3; 10 nucleotides line up with TRBD2. The CDR3 totals 19 residues. Germline V CDR1 and CDR2: MGHDK, SYGVNS. The trim removed 8 bases at V and 1 base at J, leaving 18 bases unmatched. CDR3 coding DNA: TGTGCCAGCTCTCTCCCCGGGCTAGCGGGAGATCGGGGCACAGATACGCAGTATTTT. Translation: CASSLPGLAGDRGTDTQYF.

The chain carries TRBV25-1 and TRBJ2-3; 9 positions match TRBD2. Germline V gene data show CDR1 as MGHDK and CDR2 as SYGVNS. Losses at the gene ends were 6 bases for V and 2 bases for J; bases not matched to a gene: 3. This CDR3 has 14 residues. The DNA for the CDR3 is TGTGCCAGCAGGGCGGGACTAGCCACAGATACGCAGTATTTT. Protein product: CASRAGLATDTQYF.

This clonotype was observed at least ten times. This chain uses TRBV2 with TRBJ2-7; 10 bases line up with TRBD2. V dropped 6 bases and J dropped 6; count of bases not matched to a gene: 11. CDR3 length: 15 amino acids. Germline V CDR1 and CDR2: SNHLY, FYNNEI. The CDR3 coding sequence is TGTGCCAGCAGGGCCCGGCTAGCGGGGGAACTCGAGCAGTACTTC. It translates to CASRARLAGELEQYF.

This clonotype was picked up many times. The chain uses TRBV20-1 and TRBJ2-5, with 9 bases that match TRBD2. Looked up from germline, CDR1 is DFQATT and CDR2 is SNEGSKA (reference sequence). After removal of 1 base from V and 5 bases from J, the junction contained 11 bases not matched to a gene. The CDR3 covers 16 residues. Here the CDR3 DNA reads TGCAGTGCTAGAGTATCGACTAGCGGCCGCCAGGAGACCCAGTACTTC. Protein sequence: CSARVSTSGRQETQYF.

The chain combines TRBV15 with TRBJ1-3; D is unresolved. The CDR3 is made up of 15 amino acids. The germline V gene has CDR1 LNHNV and CDR2 YYDKDF (reference sequence). V lost 0 bases, J lost 0 bases, and 6 bases lay in between. In DNA form, the CDR3 reads TGTGCCACCAGCAGAGAACGCAACTCTGGAAACACCATATATTTT. The encoded protein is CATSRERNSGNTIYF.

The table lists this clonotype with a few counts. A much larger clone lies one base from this, so it may be a read error. This chain links TRBV10-1 with TRBJ2-3, with 7 bases aligning to TRBD1. This CDR3 comprises 14 residues. CDR1 and CDR2 from the germline V gene are WNHNN and SYGVQD (reference sequence). CDR3 sequence (DNA): TGCGCCAGCAACCGGGACAGAGACACAGATACGCGGTATTTT. It is translated as CASNRDRDTDTRYF.

Regarding this clonotype: A read error is likely, as this CDR3 ends without the conserved phenylalanine or tryptophan. This chain uses TRBV2 with TRBJ2-7; D may correspond to TRBD1 or TRBD2 (6 bases each). The CDR3 is 15 residues long. V was pared by 7 bases and J by 0 bases, with 16 bases between. The germline V gene has CDR1 SNHLY and CDR2 FYNNEI. The CDR3 DNA follows: TGTGCCAGCACTCAACGAAGGGGGGTCTCCTACGAGCAGTACTCC. The encoded protein is CASTQRRGVSYEQYS.

The rearrangement uses TRBV2 and TRBJ1-2; D not certain. V lost 5 bases and J 8 bases, leaving 15 bases between the germline ends. The CDR3 loop spans 13 amino acids. Germline values: CDR1 SNHLY, CDR2 FYNNEI. The CDR3 DNA reads TGTGCCAGCAGTTTGGACGTGGAGGGCGGCTACACCTTC. This gives the protein CASSLDVEGGYTF.

This chain joins TRBV20-1 and TRBJ1-2; perhaps TRBD1 as D (6 bases). CDR3 size: 16 residues. V gave up 0 bases and J gave up 2 bases, with 16 bases separating them. Germline V gene sequence: CDR1 DFQATT, CDR2 SNEGSKA (reference sequence). For the CDR3, the DNA is TGCAGTGCTAGAGATCGCGGGGGGGGCTGGAACTATGGCTACACCTTC. It is translated as CSARDRGGGWNYGYTF.

In this sample, this clonotype turned up a few times. The chain links TRBV2 to TRBJ1-2, with 11 positions matching TRBD1. The CDR3 length is 13 residues. The germline V gene encodes CDR1 SNHLY and CDR2 FYNNEI. Losses at the gene ends were 11 bases for V and 6 bases for J; bases not matched to a gene: 8. The CDR3 sequence: CAWRGQGAHGYTF. As DNA, the CDR3 is TGTGCCTGGAGAGGACAGGGGGCTCATGGCTACACCTTC.

This clonotype was observed at least ten times. The V call is TRBV9, the J call TRBJ2-7; D is possibly TRBD2 (5 bases). Germline assignment: CDR1 SGDLS and CDR2 YYNGEE. The CDR3 runs to 14 residues. V lost 5 bases, J lost 2 bases, and 14 bases lay in between. For the CDR3, the DNA is TGTGCCAGCAGTCCACGGGGAGACACCTACGAGCAGTACTTC. It yields the protein CASSPRGDTYEQYF.

This clonotype came up many times. V gene TRBV20-1 combines with J gene TRBJ2-7; 8 bases fit TRBD2. Germline lookup yields CDR1 DFQATT and CDR2 SNEGSKA (reference sequence). Trimming removed 6 bases from V and 2 bases from J; junction bases left unmatched: 12. The CDR3 has 15 residues. CDR3 nucleotide sequence: TGCAGTGCGCCGTCGGGGGGGGCCGAGACCTACGAGCAGTACTTC. It specifies CSAPSGGAETYEQYF.

This rearrangement joins TRBV15 to TRBJ2-1; 7 bases match TRBD1. Germline V gene data show CDR1 as LNHNV and CDR2 as YYDKDF (reference sequence). The CDR3 has 17 amino acids. Trimming removed 4 bases from V and 4 bases from J; junction bases left unmatched: 13. CDR3 coding DNA: TGTGCCACCAGCACAGACAGGGAGCCAAAGACTTACAATGAGCAGTTCTTC. Protein: CATSTDREPKTYNEQFF.

This clonotype has a handful of counts. This chain uses TRBV27 with TRBJ2-5; 8 nucleotides align to TRBD1. The CDR3 consists of 16 residues. Germline CDR1 reads MNHEY; CDR2 reads SMNVEV (reference sequence). V trimming: 6 bases; J trimming: 4 bases; junction bases outside the gene matches: 13. The CDR3 coding sequence is TGTGCCAGCAGCCGATCTGGACAGGGTTTTGGAGAGACCCAGTACTTC. This translates into CASSRSGQGFGETQYF.

V is TRBV6-4 and J is TRBJ2-3, with TRBD2 as a possible D gene (6 bases). The CDR3 totals 12 residues. Deletions cut 5 bases from V and 6 bases from J, with 9 bases between. Germline CDR1 is MRHNA and CDR2 is SNTAGT. The CDR3 sequence is CASSIREDTQYF. CDR3 bases: TGTGCCAGCAGTATACGGGAGGATACGCAGTATTTT.

Ten or more counts support this clonotype. The chain uses TRBV20-1 and TRBJ1-5; TRBD1 matches at 7 bases. The CDR3 has 13 residues. Germline CDR1 DFQATT, CDR2 SNEGSKA (reference sequence). Trimming took 6 bases from V and 1 from J; bases not matched to a gene: 3. CDR3: CSAQGQSNQPQHF. CDR3 DNA sequence: TGCAGTGCCCAGGGACAGAGCAATCAGCCCCAGCATTTT.

The chain couples TRBV5-1 to TRBJ1-3, with D possibly TRBD1 on 6 matching bases. The CDR3 has 16 residues. V shed 0 bases and J shed 4 bases, with 14 bases lying between them. Germline-derived CDR1 and CDR2 are SGHRS and YFSETQ. The DNA of the CDR3 is TGCGCCAGCAGCTTGGGGGTCTCAGGGACAGGAAACACCATATATTTT. It yields the protein CASSLGVSGTGNTIYF.

This clonotype was observed at least ten times. The V call is TRBV9, the J call TRBJ2-3; TRBD1 might be the D (8 bases). The CDR3 runs to 16 residues. Trimming shortened V by 0 bases and J by 4 bases, and 15 bases separated the two germline ends. CDR1 and CDR2 from the germline V gene are SGDLS and YYNGEE. The CDR3 is CASSVATGGAADTQYF. The CDR3 coding sequence is TGTGCCAGCAGCGTAGCTACAGGGGGGGCAGCAGATACGCAGTATTTT.